This T cell receptor beta chain was identified in a study of shared clonotypes between healthy human individuals. Clones were sequenced by immunoSEQ multiplex PCR, and TCRdb holds only the in-frame ones, with some missing. The repertoire consists of under 1,900,000 clones, with 98% occurring once and the leading ten covering around 0.33%. Germline V lookup: CDR1 SNHLY, CDR2 FYNNEI. Trimming removed 5 bases at V and 4 bases at J, with 12 bases between. The CDR3 spans 14 residues. Sequencing was performed on naive CD4+ T cells sorted from blood. The subset denotes: CD45RA+ positively selected. The sequence was obtained from a young man in good health. This chain joins TRBV2 and TRBJ2-1; D remains ambiguous. The CDR3 is CASSPGRIYNEQFF. The CDR3 region has the DNA TGTGCCAGCAGTCCCGGTAGGATATACAATGAGCAGTTCTTC.